The present entry profiles one TCR beta chain with its context. This record comes from a study of cytomegalovirus exposure and HLA in healthy donors. The PCR made use of 60 Vbeta and 13 Jbeta primers. Produced via immunoSEQ multiplex PCR; TCRdb's table is partial and in-frame only. Found here are over 150,000 clones, roughly 77% of them singletons; the top ten hold 2.6%. The CDR3 loop spans 14 amino acids. CDR1 MGHDK and CDR2 SYGVNS come from the germline V gene. V gave up 5 bases and J gave up 5 bases; unmatched junction bases: 6. The sequence was collected from a woman aged 40 to 50 in good health and CMV-seropositive. J is TRBJ2-7 and V is TRBV25-1; TRBD2 matches at 10 bases. The sequencing input was PBMCs. CDR3 in amino acids: CASSLAGAGNEQYF. CDR3 nucleotide sequence: TGTGCCAGCAGTCTAGCGGGAGCTGGGAACGAGCAGTACTTC.